Listed below are T cell receptor beta chains from one sample, sequenced in a study of T-cell memory formation after mild COVID-19. TCRdb itself ran the 5' RACE reads through MiXCR, one entry per CDR3 protein. The table lists fewer than 600,000 distinct CDR3 sequences, about 22% of them singletons. The sequenced sample was PBMCs or a T cell subset sorted from them (not recorded which). The source is an adult woman who had mild COVID-19 (a few samples of this study predate the infection). Cell type and time point are not known. The conserved cysteine and the conserved F or W are not part of the CDR3 here. Fields, in order: V gene, J gene, CDR3 protein.

TRBV7-7	TRBJ2-5	ASSPSSGLVQETQY
TRBV11-3	TRBJ2-7	ASSLMNRNEQY
TRBV3-1	TRBJ2-3	ASSLLGGGSTDTQY
TRBV9	TRBJ2-2	ASSVNPGSNTGELF
TRBV9	TRBJ2-5	ASSVTSGPETQY
TRBV5-1	TRBJ1-4	ASSLTGETNEKLF
TRBV10-3	TRBJ1-1	AIKDTGQGNTEAF
TRBV6-6	TRBJ1-2	ASRTDGLYGYT
TRBV6-2/TRBV6-3	TRBJ2-3	ASSDWGGAEDTQY
TRBV29-1	TRBJ2-3	SVLRADAEGAQY
TRBV12-3/TRBV12-4	TRBJ2-7	ASSPRPRAPEQY
TRBV12-3/TRBV12-4	TRBJ2-1	ASSLGPGSEQF
TRBV11-3	TRBJ2-5	ASSLGEKETQY
TRBV10-3	TRBJ2-3	AISVGGSTDTQY
TRBV4-1	TRBJ2-7	ASSQTAGSSYEQY
TRBV11-2	TRBJ2-4	ASSSTYRGIRGIQY
TRBV4-3	TRBJ2-2	ASSLRTGSANTGELF
TRBV5-1	TRBJ2-1	ASSPGGGTSGFKVSYNEQF
TRBV7-9	TRBJ1-3	ASSLAALRNTIY
TRBV20-1	TRBJ1-3	SARAAGSGNTIY
TRBV18	TRBJ1-2	ASSPTGGTYGYT
TRBV4-3	TRBJ2-1	ASSQDEPSPDNEQF
TRBV2	TRBJ2-7	ASSEAGRTKYEQY
TRBV12-3/TRBV12-4	TRBJ1-6	ASSFSGIGKGSYNSPLH
TRBV29-1	TRBJ1-1	SVEGTYAPNTEAF
TRBV20-1	TRBJ2-7	SASPGRLAYEQY
TRBV29-1	TRBJ2-1	SVYRPGQSSQF
TRBV20-1	TRBJ1-4	SARDRGQARRGGEKLF
TRBV6-2/TRBV6-3	TRBJ2-1	ASGGTSGNYNEQF
TRBV7-9	TRBJ2-7	ASSPRGQVTYEQY
TRBV4-1	TRBJ1-5	ASGDYRGDSNQPQH
TRBV29-1	TRBJ2-5	SVVVSVETQY
TRBV7-2	TRBJ1-2	ASSPGQGFNYGYT
TRBV27	TRBJ1-5	ATGSGQPQH
TRBV2	TRBJ1-2	ASTSRPMGGYT
TRBV5-1	TRBJ1-4	ASSLAKTGGNEKLF
TRBV7-9	TRBJ2-3	ASGSPSTDTQY
TRBV9	TRBJ2-5	ASSVSGGGGETQY
TRBV5-1	TRBJ2-7	ASSLASGGPYEQY
TRBV29-1	TRBJ1-2	SGQNRDGYT
TRBV7-3	TRBJ2-5	ASSRTSGGRETQY
TRBV7-9	TRBJ1-1	ASSLAGDRNTEAF
TRBV5-1	TRBJ2-1	ASSGVAGSYNEQF
TRBV5-1	TRBJ2-1	ASSEGQAYNEQF
TRBV15	TRBJ1-2	ATSRDSGGYT
TRBV2	TRBJ2-7	ASRDLAGDSYEQY
TRBV4-3	TRBJ2-1	ASSQEVSNEQF
TRBV24-1	TRBJ2-4	ATSDSGQGANIQY
TRBV7-6	TRBJ1-2	ASSPPEGDVGYT
TRBV7-3	TRBJ2-1	ASSKSGPGSYNEQF
TRBV6-5	TRBJ1-2	ASSLGQGGHYGYT
TRBV27	TRBJ1-5	ASSSMGFSNQPQH